This T cell receptor (beta chain) was sequenced in a study of cytomegalovirus exposure and HLA in healthy donors. Study-wide results and caveats: The CMV antigen specificity of a few CMV-associated chains was confirmed through in vitro analysis. Rare sequences made up most TCRs, while some public TCRs were found in many donors.

With regard to this clone: Its target is not known.

This CDR3 contains 17 residues. V was pared by 2 bases and J by 5 bases, with 11 bases of the junction left unmatched. Germline values: CDR1 SGHRS, CDR2 YFSETQ. 60 Vbeta and 13 Jbeta primers were used in PCR. The assay was immunoSEQ multiplex PCR, and TCRdb's table has in-frame clones only and misses some. This sample yields about 120,000 clones, of which around 77% are seen a single time; less than 6% belongs to the top ten. The material sequenced was PBMCs. The V call is TRBV5-1, the J call TRBJ2-3; 10 bases agree with TRBD2. This clonotype was sampled from a man in his late teens or twenties in good health and CMV-seropositive. This CDR3 is CASSFRTSGLERDTQYF. CDR3 DNA sequence: TGCGCCAGCAGCTTCCGGACTAGCGGCCTTGAGAGAGATACGCAGTATTTT.